A single sample gave rise to the 5 T cell receptor beta chains below, sequenced in a study of glioma-infiltrating T cells. The iRepertoire nested amplicon-rescue multiplex PCR amplified TCR alpha and beta CDR3s from RNA. One entry per CDR3 protein, called by TCRdb with MiXCR from the multiplex PCR reads. Of more than 300,000 distinct CDR3 sequences in the sample, around 38% were seen once. The sequenced material came from glioma tissue, nonneoplastic brain tissue, or PBMCs (not recorded which). These receptors were taken from a human donor with low-grade glioma or glioblastoma, undergoing nonglioma brain surgery, or in good health (not recorded which).

This clonotype was found many times. This rearrangement joins TRBV27 to TRBJ2-1, with 10 positions matching TRBD2. Unmatched junction bases numbered 9, after V lost 7 bases and J lost 6 bases. The CDR3 is made up of 15 amino acids. From germline, CDR1 is MNHEY and CDR2 SMNVEV (reference sequence). CDR3 DNA: TGTGCCAGCACCCTAGGGGCTAGCGGGAGCAATGAGCAGTTCTTC. Translated, it gives CASTLGASGSNEQFF.

This clonotype was recorded a few times. The chain joins TRBV19 to TRBJ2-1; D unresolved. The CDR3 sequence is 16 residues long. V lost 3 bases to trimming and J lost 0 bases, with 12 bases between them. CDR1 is LNHDA, CDR2 SQIVND, per germline (reference sequence). CDR3 sequence reads: CASSIFRLSSYNEQFF. DNA of the CDR3: TGTGCCAGTAGTATCTTCAGACTTAGCTCCTACAATGAGCAGTTCTTC.

This clonotype was found many times. The chain combines TRBV28 with TRBJ2-1; TRBD2 agrees at 8 bases. Germline V gene data show CDR1 as MDHEN and CDR2 as SYDVKM. The CDR3 is 12 residues long. V was clipped by 10 bases and J by 8 bases; unmatched bases: 7. CDR3 amino acids: CAISGSGHEQFF. DNA of the CDR3: TGTGCCATAAGCGGGAGTGGACATGAGCAGTTCTTC.

The table lists this clonotype with many counts. The genes are TRBV27 and TRBJ2-2; 7 bases align to TRBD2. Trimming at V came to 5 bases and at J to 4 bases, leaving 7 bases not matched to a gene. The CDR3 has 15 residues. Germline lookup yields CDR1 MNHEY and CDR2 SMNVEV (reference sequence). CDR3 in DNA: TGTGCCAGCAGTACAGGCGGGAGAGTCACCGGGGAGCTGTTTTTT. Its translation: CASSTGGRVTGELFF.

In its sample, this clonotype was seen once. Here the CDR3 DNA reads TGTGCCAGTAGTGGACTTGTAAAGGGGCACTCTGGGGCCAACGTCCTGACTTTC. Translation gives CASSGLVKGHSGANVLTF. The genes are TRBV19 and TRBJ2-6, with D perhaps being TRBD1 or TRBD2 (5 bases each). From germline, CDR1 is LNHDA and CDR2 SQIVND (reference sequence). V lost 5 bases, J lost 0 bases, and 17 bases lay in between. The CDR3 contains 18 residues.